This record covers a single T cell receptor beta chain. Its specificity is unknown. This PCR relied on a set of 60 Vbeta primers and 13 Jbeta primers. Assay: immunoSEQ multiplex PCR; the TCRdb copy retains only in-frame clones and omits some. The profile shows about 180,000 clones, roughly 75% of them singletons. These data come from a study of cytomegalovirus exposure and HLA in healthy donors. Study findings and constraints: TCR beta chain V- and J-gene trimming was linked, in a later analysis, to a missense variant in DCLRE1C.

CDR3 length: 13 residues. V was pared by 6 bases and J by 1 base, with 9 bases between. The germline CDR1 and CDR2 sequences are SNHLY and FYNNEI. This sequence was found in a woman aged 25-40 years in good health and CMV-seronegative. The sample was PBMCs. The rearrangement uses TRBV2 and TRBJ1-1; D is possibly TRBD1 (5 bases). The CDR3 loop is CASRDQGNTEAFF. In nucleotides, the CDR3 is TGTGCCAGCAGGGATCAGGGGAACACTGAAGCTTTCTTT.